This TCR beta chain appears in the sequencing data of a study of regulatory T cells in long-lasting Graves disease. Time point reported: newly diagnosed GD, antithyroid drugs for less than 3 months. With RNA extracted from PBMCs as input, the TCR library was made. An endocrinology department in Xi'an, China, supplied the patients. As collected, the peripheral blood samples measured 7.5 to 10 milliliters each and went into EDTA tubes. V lost 4 bases to trimming and J lost 4 bases; unmatched junction nucleotides: 3. This CDR3 region has 15 residues. This clonotype was recorded a few times. The antigen is undetermined. Study-level findings and limits: Less diverse TCR repertoires were seen in persistent Graves' patients than in newly diagnosed ones. Under persistent disease, TRBV28, TRBJ1-2 and TRBJ2-5 were used preferentially.

CDR3 regions were amplified by Arm-PCR using iRepertoire HTBI primers to build TCR beta libraries. MiXCR, run by TCRdb on the multiplex PCR reads, gives a single entry per CDR3 protein. The sample lists 300,000 to 450,000 distinct CDR3 sequences, 15% to 17% occurring once. This TCR came from a female donor with Graves disease. Sample: peripheral blood mononuclear cells (PBMCs), taken at new diagnosis, from a patient treated with antithyroid drugs. The genes are TRBV12-3 or TRBV12-4 and TRBJ2-3; 12 positions match TRBD2. CDR3 bases: TGTGCCAGCAGTTCCGCTAGCGGGGGGGCAGATACGCAGTATTTT. Residues: CASSSASGGADTQYF.